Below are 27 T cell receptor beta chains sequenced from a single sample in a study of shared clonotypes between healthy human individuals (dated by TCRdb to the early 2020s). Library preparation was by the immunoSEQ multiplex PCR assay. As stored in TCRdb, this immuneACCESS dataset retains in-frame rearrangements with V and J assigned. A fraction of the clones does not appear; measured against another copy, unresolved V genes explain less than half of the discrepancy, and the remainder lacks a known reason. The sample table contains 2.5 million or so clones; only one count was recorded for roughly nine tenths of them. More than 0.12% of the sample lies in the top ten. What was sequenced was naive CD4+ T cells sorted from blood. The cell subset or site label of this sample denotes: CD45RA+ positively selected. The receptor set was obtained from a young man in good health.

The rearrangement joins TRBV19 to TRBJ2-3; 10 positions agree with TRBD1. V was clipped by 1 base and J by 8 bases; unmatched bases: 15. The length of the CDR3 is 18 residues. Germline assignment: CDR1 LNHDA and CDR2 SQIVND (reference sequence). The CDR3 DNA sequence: TGTGCCAGTAGTATAGGGGATAGACAGGGGGCCCGTTCTCGTACGCAGTATTTT. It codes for CASSIGDRQGARSRTQYF.

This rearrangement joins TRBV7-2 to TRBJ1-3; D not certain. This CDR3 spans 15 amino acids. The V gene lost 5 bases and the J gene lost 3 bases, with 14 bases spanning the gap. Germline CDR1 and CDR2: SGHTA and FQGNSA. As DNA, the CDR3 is TGTGCCAGCAGCCGCAACACGGGGAGTGGAAACACCATATATTTT. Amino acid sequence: CASSRNTGSGNTIYF.

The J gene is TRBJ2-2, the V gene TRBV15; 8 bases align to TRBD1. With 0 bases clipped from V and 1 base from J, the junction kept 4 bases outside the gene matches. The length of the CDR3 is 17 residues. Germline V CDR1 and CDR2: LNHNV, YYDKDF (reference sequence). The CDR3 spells CATSRDMGTGNTGELFF. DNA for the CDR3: TGTGCCACCAGCAGAGATATGGGGACAGGGAACACCGGGGAGCTGTTTTTT.

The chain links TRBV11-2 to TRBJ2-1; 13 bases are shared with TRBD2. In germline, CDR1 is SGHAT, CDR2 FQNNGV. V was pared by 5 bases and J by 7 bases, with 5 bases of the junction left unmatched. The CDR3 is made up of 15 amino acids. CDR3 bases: TGTGCCAGCAGCCCTCGGACTAGCGGGGGAAATGAGCAGTTCTTC. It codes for CASSPRTSGGNEQFF.

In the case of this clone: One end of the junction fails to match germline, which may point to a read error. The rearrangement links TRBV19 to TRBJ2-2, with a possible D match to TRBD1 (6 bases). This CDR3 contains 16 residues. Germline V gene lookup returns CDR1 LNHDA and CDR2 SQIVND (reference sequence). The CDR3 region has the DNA TGTGCCAGTAGGATAGGGGGTAGTGGCAGTTCCGGGGAGCTGTTTTTT. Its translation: CASRIGGSGSSGELFF.

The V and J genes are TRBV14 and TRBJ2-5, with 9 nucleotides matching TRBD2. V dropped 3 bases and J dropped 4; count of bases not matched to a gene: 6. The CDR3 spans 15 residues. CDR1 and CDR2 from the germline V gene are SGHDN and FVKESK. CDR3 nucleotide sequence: TGTGCCAGCAGCCATTCGGGACTAGCTTTAGAGACCCAGTACTTC. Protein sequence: CASSHSGLALETQYF.

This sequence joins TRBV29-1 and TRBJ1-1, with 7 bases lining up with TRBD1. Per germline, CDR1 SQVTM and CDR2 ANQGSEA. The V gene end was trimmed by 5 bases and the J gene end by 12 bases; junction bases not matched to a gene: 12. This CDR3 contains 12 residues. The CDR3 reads CSVQRGPPITFF. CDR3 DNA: TGCAGCGTTCAAAGGGGGCCACCTATAACTTTCTTT. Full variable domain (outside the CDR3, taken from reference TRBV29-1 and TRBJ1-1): SAVISQKPSRDICQRGTSLTIQCQVDSQVTMMFWYRQQPGQSLTLIATANQGSEATYESGFVIDKFPISRPNLTFSTLTVSNMSPEDSSIYLCSVQRGPPITFFGQGTRLTVV.

The CDR3 nucleotides read TGTGCCAGCAGTTACGGCCGGGGCACTGCCCAACAGCCCCAGCATTTT. Translating gives CASSYGRGTAQQPQHF. The rearrangement links TRBV6-6 to TRBJ1-5; D is possibly TRBD1 (5 bases). The CDR3 runs 16 residues. Germline V gives CDR1 MNHNY, CDR2 SVGAGI (reference sequence). V lost 2 bases and J lost 7, with 18 bases in between.

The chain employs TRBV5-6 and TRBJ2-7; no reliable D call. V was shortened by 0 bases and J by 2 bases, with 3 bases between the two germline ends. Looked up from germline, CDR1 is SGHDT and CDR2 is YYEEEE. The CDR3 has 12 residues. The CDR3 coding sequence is TGTGCCAGCAGCTTGGCGGCCTACGAGCAGTACTTC. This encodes CASSLAAYEQYF.

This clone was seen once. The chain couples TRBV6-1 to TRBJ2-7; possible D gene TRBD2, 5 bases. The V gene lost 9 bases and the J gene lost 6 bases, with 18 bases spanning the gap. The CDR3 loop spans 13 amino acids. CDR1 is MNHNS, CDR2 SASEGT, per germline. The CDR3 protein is CARLRSGLAEQYF. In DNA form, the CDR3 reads TGTGCCAGGTTAAGGAGCGGACTTGCCGAGCAGTACTTC.

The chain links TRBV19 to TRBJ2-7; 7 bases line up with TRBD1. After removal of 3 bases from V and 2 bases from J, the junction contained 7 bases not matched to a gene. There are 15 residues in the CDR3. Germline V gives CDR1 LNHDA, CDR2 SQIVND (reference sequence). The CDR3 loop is CASSIQFGTAYEQYF. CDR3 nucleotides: TGTGCCAGTAGTATTCAATTTGGGACAGCCTACGAGCAGTACTTC.

As DNA, the CDR3 is TGCGCCAGCAGCGTCTATAGCGGGAGGGCCGGGGGCACAGATACGCAGTATTTT. It yields the protein CASSVYSGRAGGTDTQYF. This chain uses TRBV5-1 with TRBJ2-3; 11 bases are a match to TRBD2. V shed 4 bases, J shed 1 base, and the junction held 11 bases outside the gene matches. The germline CDR1 and CDR2 sequences are SGHRS and YFSETQ. The CDR3 is 18 amino acids. The complete variable domain, with remaining parts taken from reference TRBV5-1 and TRBJ2-3, reads KAGVTQTPRYLIKTRGQQVTLSCSPISGHRSVSWYQQTPGQGLQFLFEYFSETQRNKGNFPGRFSGRQFSNSRSEMNVSTLELGDSALYLCASSVYSGRAGGTDTQYFGPGTRLTVL.

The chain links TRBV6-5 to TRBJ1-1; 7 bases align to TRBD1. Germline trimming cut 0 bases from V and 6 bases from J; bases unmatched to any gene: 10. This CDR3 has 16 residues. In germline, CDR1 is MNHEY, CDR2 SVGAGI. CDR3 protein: CASSYSSTGRLSEAFF. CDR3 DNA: TGTGCCAGCAGTTACTCGTCGACAGGGCGGCTCTCTGAAGCTTTCTTT.

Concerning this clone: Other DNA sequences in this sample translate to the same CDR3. For the CDR3, the DNA is TGCAGTGCCCCAAGGACAGATACGCAGTATTTT. Translation: CSAPRTDTQYF. The chain employs TRBV20-1 and TRBJ2-3; no clear D gene. Trimming pared 6 bases from V and 3 bases from J, leaving 7 bases between. The CDR3 extends over 11 amino acids. CDR1 DFQATT and CDR2 SNEGSKA come from the germline V gene (reference sequence).

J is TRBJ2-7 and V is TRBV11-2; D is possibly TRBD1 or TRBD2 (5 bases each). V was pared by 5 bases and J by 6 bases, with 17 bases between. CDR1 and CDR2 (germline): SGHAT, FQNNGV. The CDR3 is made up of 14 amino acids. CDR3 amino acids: CASSTSRGASEQYF. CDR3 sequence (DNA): TGTGCCAGCAGCACTAGTAGAGGGGCCTCCGAGCAGTACTTC.

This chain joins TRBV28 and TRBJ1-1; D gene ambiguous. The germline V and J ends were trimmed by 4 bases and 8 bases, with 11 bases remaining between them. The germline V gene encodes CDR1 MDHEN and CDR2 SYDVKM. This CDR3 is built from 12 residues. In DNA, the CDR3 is TGTGCCAGCAGTTCCGGCCTGAGGGAAGCTTTCTTT. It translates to CASSSGLREAFF.

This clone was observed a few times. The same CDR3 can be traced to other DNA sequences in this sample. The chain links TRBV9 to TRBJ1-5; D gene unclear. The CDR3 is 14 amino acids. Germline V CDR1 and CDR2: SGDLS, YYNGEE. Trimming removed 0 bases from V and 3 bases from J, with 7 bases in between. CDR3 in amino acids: CASSVGQSNQPQHF. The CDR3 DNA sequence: TGTGCCAGCAGCGTAGGTCAGTCCAATCAGCCCCAGCATTTT.

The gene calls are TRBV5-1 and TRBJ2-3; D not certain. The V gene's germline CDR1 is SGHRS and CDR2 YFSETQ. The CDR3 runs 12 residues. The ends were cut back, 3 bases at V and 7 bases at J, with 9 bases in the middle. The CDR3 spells CASSSGVYTQYF. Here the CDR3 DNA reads TGCGCCAGCAGCTCAGGAGTTTATACGCAGTATTTT. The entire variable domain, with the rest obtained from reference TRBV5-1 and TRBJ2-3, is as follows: KAGVTQTPRYLIKTRGQQVTLSCSPISGHRSVSWYQQTPGQGLQFLFEYFSETQRNKGNFPGRFSGRQFSNSRSEMNVSTLELGDSALYLCASSSGVYTQYFGPGTRLTVL.

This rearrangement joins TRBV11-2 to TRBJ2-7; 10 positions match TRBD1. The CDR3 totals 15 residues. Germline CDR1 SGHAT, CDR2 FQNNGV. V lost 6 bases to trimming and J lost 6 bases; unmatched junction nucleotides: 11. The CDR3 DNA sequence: TGTGCCAGCAGAGACACCGGGACAGGGGTGGGCGAGCAGTACTTC. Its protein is CASRDTGTGVGEQYF.

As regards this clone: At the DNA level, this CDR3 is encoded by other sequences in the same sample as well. The CDR3: CASSVGGQSYNEQFF. The CDR3 DNA sequence: TGTGCCAGCAGCGTAGGGGGACAGTCCTACAATGAGCAGTTCTTC. J is TRBJ2-1 and V is TRBV9, with 7 bases matching TRBD1. Germline CDR1 SGDLS, CDR2 YYNGEE. This CDR3 is 15 amino acids long. J lost 1 base, V lost 0 bases, and 1 base had no gene match.

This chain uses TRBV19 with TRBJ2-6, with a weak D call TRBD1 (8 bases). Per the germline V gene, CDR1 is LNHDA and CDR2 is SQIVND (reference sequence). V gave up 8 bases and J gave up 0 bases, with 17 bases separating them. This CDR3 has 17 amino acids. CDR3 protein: CASGGDRLLSGANVLTF. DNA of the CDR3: TGTGCCAGTGGGGGGGACAGGTTACTCTCTGGGGCCAACGTCCTGACTTTC. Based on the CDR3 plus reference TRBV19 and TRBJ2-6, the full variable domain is DGGITQSPKYLFRKEGQNVTLSCEQNLNHDAMYWYRQDPGQGLRLIYYSQIVNDFQKGDIAEGYSVSREKKESFPLTVTSAQKNPTAFYLCASGGDRLLSGANVLTFGAGSRLTVL.

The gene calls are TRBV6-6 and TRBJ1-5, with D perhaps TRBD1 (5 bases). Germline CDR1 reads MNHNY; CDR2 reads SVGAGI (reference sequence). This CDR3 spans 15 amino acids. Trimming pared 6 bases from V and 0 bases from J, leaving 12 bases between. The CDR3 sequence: CASSSGTTSNQPQHF. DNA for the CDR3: TGTGCCAGCAGCTCCGGGACTACTAGCAATCAGCCCCAGCATTTT.

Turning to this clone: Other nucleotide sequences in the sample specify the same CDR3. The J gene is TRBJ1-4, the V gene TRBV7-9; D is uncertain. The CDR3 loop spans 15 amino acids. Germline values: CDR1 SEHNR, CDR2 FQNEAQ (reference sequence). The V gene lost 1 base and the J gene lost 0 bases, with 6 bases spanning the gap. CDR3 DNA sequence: TGTGCCAGCAGCTTAGGCAGATCAACTAATGAAAAACTGTTTTTT. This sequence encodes CASSLGRSTNEKLFF.

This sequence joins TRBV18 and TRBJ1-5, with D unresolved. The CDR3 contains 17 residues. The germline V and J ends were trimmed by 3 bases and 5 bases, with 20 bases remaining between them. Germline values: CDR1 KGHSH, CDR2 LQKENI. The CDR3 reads CASSPGITSLGDQPQHF. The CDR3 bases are TGTGCCAGCTCACCCGGGATTACTTCTTTGGGCGATCAGCCCCAGCATTTT.

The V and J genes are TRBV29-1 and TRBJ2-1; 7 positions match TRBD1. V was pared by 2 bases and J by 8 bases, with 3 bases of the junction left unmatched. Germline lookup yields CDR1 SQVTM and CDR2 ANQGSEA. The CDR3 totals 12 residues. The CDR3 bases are TGCAGCGTTGAAAGGGGGCGGGATGAGCAGTTCTTC. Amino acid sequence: CSVERGRDEQFF.

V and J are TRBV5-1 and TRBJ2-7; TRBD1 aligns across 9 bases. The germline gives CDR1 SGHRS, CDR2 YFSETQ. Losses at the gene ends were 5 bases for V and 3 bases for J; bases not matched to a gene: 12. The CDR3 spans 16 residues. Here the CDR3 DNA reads TGCGCCAGCAGTGACGGCCCGGGACAGGGCATCTACGAGCAGTACTTC. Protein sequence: CASSDGPGQGIYEQYF.

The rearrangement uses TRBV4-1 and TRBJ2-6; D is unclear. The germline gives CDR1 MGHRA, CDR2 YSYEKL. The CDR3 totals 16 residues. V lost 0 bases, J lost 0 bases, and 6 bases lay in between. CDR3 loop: CASSQDLSSGANVLTF. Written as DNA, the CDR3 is TGCGCCAGCAGCCAAGATCTTAGCTCTGGGGCCAACGTCCTGACTTTC.